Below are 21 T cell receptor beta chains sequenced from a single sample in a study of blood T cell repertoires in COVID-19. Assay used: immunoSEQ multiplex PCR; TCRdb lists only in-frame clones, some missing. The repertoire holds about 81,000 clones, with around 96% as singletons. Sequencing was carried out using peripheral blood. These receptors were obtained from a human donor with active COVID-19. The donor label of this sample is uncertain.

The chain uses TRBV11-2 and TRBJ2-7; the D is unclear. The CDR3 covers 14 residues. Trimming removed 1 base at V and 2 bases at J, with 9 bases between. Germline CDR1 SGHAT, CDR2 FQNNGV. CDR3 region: CASSLGWSAYEQYF. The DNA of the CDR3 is TGTGCCAGCAGCTTAGGTTGGTCAGCCTACGAGCAGTACTTC.

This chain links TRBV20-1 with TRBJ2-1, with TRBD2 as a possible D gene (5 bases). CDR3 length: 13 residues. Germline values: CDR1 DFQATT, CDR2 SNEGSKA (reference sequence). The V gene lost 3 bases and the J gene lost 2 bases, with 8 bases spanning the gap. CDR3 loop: CSASTGAYNEQFF. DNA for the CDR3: TGCAGTGCTAGTACCGGGGCCTACAATGAGCAGTTCTTC.

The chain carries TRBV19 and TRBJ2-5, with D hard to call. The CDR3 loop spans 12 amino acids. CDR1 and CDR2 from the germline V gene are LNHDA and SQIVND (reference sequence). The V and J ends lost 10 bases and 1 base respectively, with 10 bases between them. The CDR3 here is CAKPNIQETQYF. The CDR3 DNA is TGTGCCAAACCTAATATCCAAGAGACCCAGTACTTC.

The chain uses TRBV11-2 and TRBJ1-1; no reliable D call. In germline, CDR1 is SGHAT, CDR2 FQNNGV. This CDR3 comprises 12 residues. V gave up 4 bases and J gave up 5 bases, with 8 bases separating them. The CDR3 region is CASSSSRTEAFF. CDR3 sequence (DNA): TGTGCCAGCAGCTCCTCGAGGACTGAAGCTTTCTTT.

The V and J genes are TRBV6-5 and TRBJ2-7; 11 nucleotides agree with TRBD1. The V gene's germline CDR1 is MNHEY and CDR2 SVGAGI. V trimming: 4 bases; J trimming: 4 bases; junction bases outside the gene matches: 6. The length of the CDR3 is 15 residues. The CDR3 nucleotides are TGTGCCAGCAGTTCACCGGGACAGGGGGAATACGAGCAGTACTTC. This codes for CASSSPGQGEYEQYF.

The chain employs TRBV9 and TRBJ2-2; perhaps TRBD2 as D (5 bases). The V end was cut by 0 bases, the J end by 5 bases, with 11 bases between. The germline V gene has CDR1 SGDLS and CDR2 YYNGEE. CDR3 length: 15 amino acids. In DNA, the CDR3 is TGTGCCAGCAGCGTAGCCGGGGTGGGGACCGGGGAGCTGTTTTTT. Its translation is CASSVAGVGTGELFF.

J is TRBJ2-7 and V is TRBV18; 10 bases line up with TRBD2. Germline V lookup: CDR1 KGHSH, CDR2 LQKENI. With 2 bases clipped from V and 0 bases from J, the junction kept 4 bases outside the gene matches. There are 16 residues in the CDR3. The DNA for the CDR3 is TGTGCCAGCTCACCAGCTAGCGGGGGAATCTCCTACGAGCAGTACTTC. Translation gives CASSPASGGISYEQYF.

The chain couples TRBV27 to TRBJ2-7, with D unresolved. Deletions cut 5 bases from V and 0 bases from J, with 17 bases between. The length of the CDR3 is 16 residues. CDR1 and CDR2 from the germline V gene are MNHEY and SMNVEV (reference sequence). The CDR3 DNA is TGTGCCAGCAGTAGACTTTCATCGTTTAGCTCCTACGAGCAGTACTTC. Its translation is CASSRLSSFSSYEQYF.

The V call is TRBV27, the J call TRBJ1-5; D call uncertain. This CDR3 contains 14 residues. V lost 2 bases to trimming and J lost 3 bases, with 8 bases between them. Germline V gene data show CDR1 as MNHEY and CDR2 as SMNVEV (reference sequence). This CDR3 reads CASSLARFNQPQHF. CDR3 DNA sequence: TGTGCCAGCAGTTTAGCCAGATTCAATCAGCCCCAGCATTTT.

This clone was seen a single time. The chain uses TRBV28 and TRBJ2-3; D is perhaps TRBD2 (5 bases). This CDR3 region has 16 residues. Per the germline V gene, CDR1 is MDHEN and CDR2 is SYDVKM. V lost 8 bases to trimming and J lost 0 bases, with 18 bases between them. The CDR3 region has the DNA TGTGCCAGCCACTCGACAACTAGGCTGAGCACAGATACGCAGTATTTT. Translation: CASHSTTRLSTDTQYF.

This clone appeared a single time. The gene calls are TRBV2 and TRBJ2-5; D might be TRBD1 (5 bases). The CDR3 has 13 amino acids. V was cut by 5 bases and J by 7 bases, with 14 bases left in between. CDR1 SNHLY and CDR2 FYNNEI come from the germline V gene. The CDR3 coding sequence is TGTGCCAGCAGTCCCGTCACAAGGGGGACCCAGTACTTC. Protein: CASSPVTRGTQYF.

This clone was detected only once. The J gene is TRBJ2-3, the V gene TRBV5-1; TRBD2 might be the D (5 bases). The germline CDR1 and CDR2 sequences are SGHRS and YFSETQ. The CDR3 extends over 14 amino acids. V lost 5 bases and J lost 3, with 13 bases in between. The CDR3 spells CASRERSQTDTQYF. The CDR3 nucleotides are TGCGCCAGCAGGGAGCGGTCCCAGACAGATACGCAGTATTTT.

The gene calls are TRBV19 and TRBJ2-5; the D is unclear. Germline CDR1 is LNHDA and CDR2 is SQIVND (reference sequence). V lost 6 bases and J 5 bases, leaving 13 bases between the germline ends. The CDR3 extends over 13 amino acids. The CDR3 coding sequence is TGTGCCAGTAGACCGACATTCGGTGAGACCCAGTACTTC. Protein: CASRPTFGETQYF.

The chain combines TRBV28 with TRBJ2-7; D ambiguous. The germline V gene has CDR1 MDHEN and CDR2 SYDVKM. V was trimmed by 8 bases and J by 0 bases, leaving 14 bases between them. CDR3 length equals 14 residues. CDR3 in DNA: TGTGCCAGCGGAAAATGGGCCAGCTCCTACGAGCAGTACTTC. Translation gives CASGKWASSYEQYF.

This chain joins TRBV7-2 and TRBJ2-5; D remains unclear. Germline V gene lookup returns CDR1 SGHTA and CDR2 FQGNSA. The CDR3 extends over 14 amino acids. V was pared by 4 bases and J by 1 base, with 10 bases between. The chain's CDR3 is CASSSTAFQETQYF. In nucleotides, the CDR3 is TGTGCCAGCAGCTCCACAGCCTTCCAAGAGACCCAGTACTTC.

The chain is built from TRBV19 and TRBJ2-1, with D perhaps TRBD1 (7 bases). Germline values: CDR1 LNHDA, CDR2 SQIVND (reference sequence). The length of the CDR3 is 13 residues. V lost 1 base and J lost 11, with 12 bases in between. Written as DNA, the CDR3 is TGTGCCAGTAGTATAGCAGGGGGGAACCAGCAGTTCTTC. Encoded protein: CASSIAGGNQQFF.

DNA for the CDR3: TGCGCCAGCAGCCAAGATAACGGGGAGACCCAGTACTTC. It yields the protein CASSQDNGETQYF. The chain employs TRBV4-3 and TRBJ2-5; D is uncertain. CDR3 length: 13 residues. V dropped 0 bases and J dropped 5 bases, with 7 bases sitting between them. Per the germline V gene, CDR1 is LGHNA and CDR2 is YSLEER.

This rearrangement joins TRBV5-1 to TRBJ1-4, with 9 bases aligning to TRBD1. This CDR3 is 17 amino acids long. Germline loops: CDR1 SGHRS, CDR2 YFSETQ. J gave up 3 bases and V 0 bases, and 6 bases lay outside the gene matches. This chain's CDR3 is CASSLAKRQGANEKLFF. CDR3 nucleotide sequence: TGCGCCAGCAGCTTGGCCAAGAGACAGGGGGCTAATGAAAAACTGTTTTTT.

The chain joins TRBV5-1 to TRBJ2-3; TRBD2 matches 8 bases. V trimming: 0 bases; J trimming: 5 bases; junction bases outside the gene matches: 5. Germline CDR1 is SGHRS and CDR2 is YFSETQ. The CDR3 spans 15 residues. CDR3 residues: CASSLERGPGDTQYF. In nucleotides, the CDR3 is TGCGCCAGCAGCTTGGAGCGGGGGCCTGGAGATACGCAGTATTTT.

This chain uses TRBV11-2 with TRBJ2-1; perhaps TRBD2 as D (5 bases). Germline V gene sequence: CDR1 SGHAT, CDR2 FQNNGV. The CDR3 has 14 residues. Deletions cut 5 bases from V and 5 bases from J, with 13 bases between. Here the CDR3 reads CASSPPGLNNEQFF. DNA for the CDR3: TGTGCCAGCAGCCCCCCCGGACTCAACAATGAGCAGTTCTTC.

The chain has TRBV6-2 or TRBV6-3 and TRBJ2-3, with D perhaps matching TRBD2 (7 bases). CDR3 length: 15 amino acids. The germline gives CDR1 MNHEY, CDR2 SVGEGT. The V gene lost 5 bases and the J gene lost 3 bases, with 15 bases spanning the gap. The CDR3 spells CASSTPRGGTDTQYF. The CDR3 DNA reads TGTGCCAGCAGTACCCCCAGGGGAGGGACAGATACGCAGTATTTT.